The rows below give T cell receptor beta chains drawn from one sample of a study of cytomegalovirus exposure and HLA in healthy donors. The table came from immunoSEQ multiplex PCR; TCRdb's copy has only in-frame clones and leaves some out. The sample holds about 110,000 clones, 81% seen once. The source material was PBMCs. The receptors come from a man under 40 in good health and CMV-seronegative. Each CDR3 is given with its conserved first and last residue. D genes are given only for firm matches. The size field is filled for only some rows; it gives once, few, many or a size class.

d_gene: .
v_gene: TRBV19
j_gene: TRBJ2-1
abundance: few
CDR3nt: TGTGCCAGTAGTAGGAGCGGCCAATACAATGAGCAGTTCTTC
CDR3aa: CASSRSGQYNEQFF

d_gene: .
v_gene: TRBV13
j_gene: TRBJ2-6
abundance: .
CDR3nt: TGTGCCAGCAGTCACAGGGCTGGGGCCAACGTCCTGACTTTC
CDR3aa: CASSHRAGANVLTF

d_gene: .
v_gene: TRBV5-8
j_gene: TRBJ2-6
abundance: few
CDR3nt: TGCGGGGAGGAGTCTGGGGCCAACGTCCTGACTTTC
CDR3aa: CGEESGANVLTF

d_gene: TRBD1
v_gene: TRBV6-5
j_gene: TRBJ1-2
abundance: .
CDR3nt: TGTGCCAGCAGTTACTTGGGGACAGTCCCTAGCGGCTACACCTTC
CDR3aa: CASSYLGTVPSGYTF

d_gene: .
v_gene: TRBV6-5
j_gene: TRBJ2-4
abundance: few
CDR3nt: TGTGCCAGCAGCCCCGGTGGGAGCAGAGGGAACATTCAGTACTTC
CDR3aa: CASSPGGSRGNIQYF

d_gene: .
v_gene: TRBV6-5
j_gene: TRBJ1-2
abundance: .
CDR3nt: TGTGCCAGCAGTTACTCCCCCCGGTATGGCTACACCTTC
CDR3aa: CASSYSPRYGYTF

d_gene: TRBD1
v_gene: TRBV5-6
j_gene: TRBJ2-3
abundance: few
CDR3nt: TGTGCCAGCAGCTTGGGACAGGGGGTAGATACGCAGTATTTT
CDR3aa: CASSLGQGVDTQYF

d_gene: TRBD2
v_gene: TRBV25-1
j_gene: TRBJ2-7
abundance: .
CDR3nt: TGTGCCAGCAGTGGACCCTCCCTGACTAGCGGGGGGGCCTACGAGCAGTACTTC
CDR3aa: CASSGPSLTSGGAYEQYF

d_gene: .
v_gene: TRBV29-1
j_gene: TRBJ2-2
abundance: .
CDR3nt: TGCAGCGTTGGACAGCCCCAAGGGGAGCTGTTTTTT
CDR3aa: CSVGQPQGELFF

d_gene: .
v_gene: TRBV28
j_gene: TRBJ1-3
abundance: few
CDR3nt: TGTGCCAGCAGCCCAGACCAGGCCGGAAACACCATATATTTT
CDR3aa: CASSPDQAGNTIYF

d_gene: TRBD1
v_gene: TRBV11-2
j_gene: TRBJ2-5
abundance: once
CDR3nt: TGTGCCAGCAGCACCGGGCTAGGGGGCCGTGAGACCCAGTACTTC
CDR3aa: CASSTGLGGRETQYF

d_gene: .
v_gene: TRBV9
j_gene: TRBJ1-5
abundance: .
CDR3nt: TGTGCCAGCTCTTCGGGAGCAAATCAGCCCCAGCATTTT
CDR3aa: CASSSGANQPQHF

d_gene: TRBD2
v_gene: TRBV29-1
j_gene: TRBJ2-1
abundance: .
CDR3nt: TGCAGCGTTGCCTTCGTGGGAGGGGTCCACAATGAGCAGTTCTTC
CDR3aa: CSVAFVGGVHNEQFF

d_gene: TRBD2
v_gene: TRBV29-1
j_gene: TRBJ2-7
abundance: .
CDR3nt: TGCAGCGTCGAATACGGACTAGCGGGGTTCTCCTACGAGCAGTACTTC
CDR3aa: CSVEYGLAGFSYEQYF

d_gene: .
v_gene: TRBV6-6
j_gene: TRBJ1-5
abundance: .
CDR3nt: TGTGCCAGCAGTTACGGCACAAATAGCAATCAGCCCCAGCATTTT
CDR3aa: CASSYGTNSNQPQHF